The T cell receptor (beta chain) described here comes from a study of CD8+ T cells in alopecia areata. Study-level background: Treated patients swallowed 5 to 10 mg of oral tofacitinib twice daily.

Germline V gene lookup returns CDR1 SQVTM and CDR2 ANQGSEA. The trim removed 7 bases at V and 4 bases at J, leaving 4 bases unmatched. The length of the CDR3 is 12 residues. This sample's treatment: oral pan-JAK inhibitor, 5-10 mg twice daily. It was cDNA, reverse transcribed from extracted RNA, that served as the sequencing template. The repertoire was sequenced with immunoSEQ multiplex PCR; TCRdb's copy has only in-frame clones and lacks some. In the table there are about 110,000 clones, under 60% of which are singletons. The receptor was derived from a human donor with alopecia areata. The rearrangement joins TRBV29-1 to TRBJ1-5, with 7 bases identical to TRBD1. The source material was CD8+ T cells sorted from blood, sampled at week 24, from a patient treated with tofacitinib. The CDR3 DNA is TGCAGCGCTAGACAGGGTAATCAGCCCCAGCATTTT. It specifies CSARQGNQPQHF. Full variable domain (remainder filled in from reference TRBV29-1 and TRBJ1-5): SAVISQKPSRDICQRGTSLTIQCQVDSQVTMMFWYRQQPGQSLTLIATANQGSEATYESGFVIDKFPISRPNLTFSTLTVSNMSPEDSSIYLCSARQGNQPQHFGDGTRLSIL.